This paragraph reports one T cell receptor (beta chain). The specificity of this receptor is unknown. No base qualities exist here, and no much larger clone lies one base off it. This sample is part of a study of Ad26.COV2.S vaccination and SARS-CoV-2 variants listed by TCRdb under 2021. Looking at the study overall: Vaccine-arm donors were drawn from COV1001, a multicentre, randomized, double-blind, placebo-controlled phase I-IIa trial of Ad26.COV2.S in healthy adults. Dosing of Ad26.COV2.S was intramuscular, at either 5x10^10 or 1x10^11 viral particles, delivered as one shot or as two shots spaced 56 days apart. TCRbeta repertoire sequencing was used to assess the specificity and breadth of SARS-CoV-2-reactive T cell receptors after Ad26.COV2.S vaccination. A total of approximately 30 samples were included in the TCR-sequenced set, comprising about 20 Ad26.COV2.S vaccine recipients, 5 placebo recipients and 8 SARS-CoV-2 convalescent individuals. Trial participants were randomized into five groups of five: low-dose or high-dose Ad26.COV2.S given once or twice, or placebo on both occasions. Throughout the experiments and outcome assessment, investigators stayed blinded to trial group allocation. The investigation overall reported the following: Comparable non-spike TCR breadth was observed between vaccine and placebo recipients, consistent with only spike being contained in the vaccine. The study was not powered to compare responses between vaccine doses or regimens. Spike-specific TCR breadth was higher in Ad26.COV2.S recipients than in placebo recipients (P = 0.0014). According to the authors, total T cell responses may have been underestimated by the TCR breadth and depth analyses. After vaccination, spike-specific CD8+ and CD4+ T cell responses were reported to show substantial breadth.

V drops 1 base and J drops 2 bases, leaving 8 bases in between. According to the germline V gene (reference sequence), CDR1 reads SEHNR and CDR2 reads FQNEAQ. Reading from cysteine to phenylalanine, the CDR3 counts 14 amino acids. Only the CDR3 portion is preserved as DNA: 42 bases, with reading frame beginning at the first base. Reading the label with the study, this specimen's treatment or condition is: around 19 received Ad26.COV2.S at low or high dose, single or two shots; about 5 received placebo; per-sample allocation not given. Repertoires of vaccine and placebo recipients were sequenced from samples collected on day 63 after the first injection. In Cohort 1b, 25 to 30 adults aged 18-55 years were enrolled at a single site in Boston, USA, between 29 July and 7 August 2020. Ad26.COV2.S consisted of a replication-incompetent adenovirus type 26 vector by which a prefusion-stabilized SARS-CoV-2 spike protein from the original Wuhan strain was expressed.

The immunoSEQ Assay was the method used to sequence TCRbeta CDR3 regions. After extraction, genomic DNA underwent amplification by bias-controlled multiplex PCR, followed by high-throughput sequencing. Concerning the study's data processing: To quantify the absolute abundance of each unique TCRbeta CDR3 region, sequences were collapsed and filtered. Usable DNA was measured by amplifying reference genes present in all nucleated cells, and TCRbeta template counts were normalized to that usable DNA to estimate T cell fraction. Repertoire TCRs were annotated as SARS-CoV-2-specific when V gene, CDR3 amino acid sequence and J gene were exactly matched to a known reactive TCR set. The reference SARS-CoV-2 TCR set came from MIRA and was filtered for enrichment in COVID-19-positive ImmuneCODE repertoires, removing public or cross-reactive TCRs. Drawing on the MIRA antigens, annotated TCRs were analysed further at the level of specific ORF or position within ORF. Depth was the summed frequency of annotated unique rearrangements, while breadth was defined as annotated unique rearrangements over total unique productive rearrangements. Two-sided Wilcoxon rank-sum tests were used to compare TCR breadth between groups. What TCRdb holds here is the immuneACCESS table cut down to in-frame rearrangements. Part of the clones is not present; checked against another copy, under half of the missing clones reflect an unresolved V gene, and the others are unexplained. V, J and clone size were drawn from that table, and D and trimming were deduced from the DNA. The sample table lists hundreds of thousands of clones, over 75% of them with a count of one. The top ten hold about 3.1% of the sample.

This sequence uses TRBV7-9 and TRBJ2-5, with the D gene too uncertain to name. The receptor's source is a person between 18 and 65 years old who received the Ad26.COV2.S COVID-19 vaccine or a placebo. The specimen was peripheral blood, collected in a trial of Ad26.COV2.S vaccine versus placebo. The bases read TGTGCCAGCAGCTTAGTTGGCGGTCAAGAGACCCAGTACTTC. It codes for CASSLVGGQETQYF.